Included here is one T cell receptor beta chain sequence, with context. The data derive from a study of cytomegalovirus exposure and HLA in healthy donors. This PCR relied on a set of 60 Vbeta primers and 13 Jbeta primers. The table came from immunoSEQ multiplex PCR; TCRdb's copy has only in-frame clones and leaves some out. The specimen's table records 130,000 or so clones. Trimming shortened V by 3 bases and J by 6 bases, and 22 bases separated the two germline ends. The germline V gene encodes CDR1 SGDLS and CDR2 YYNGEE. The CDR3 covers 16 residues. The receptor was derived from a woman between 18 and 30 years old in good health and CMV-seronegative. The sequencing input was PBMCs. J is TRBJ2-7 and V is TRBV9, with TRBD1 as a possible D gene (6 bases). CDR3 protein: CASSDRDQGRILEQYF. The CDR3 DNA follows: TGTGCCAGCAGCGACAGGGACCAAGGTCGGATTCTCGAGCAGTACTTC.